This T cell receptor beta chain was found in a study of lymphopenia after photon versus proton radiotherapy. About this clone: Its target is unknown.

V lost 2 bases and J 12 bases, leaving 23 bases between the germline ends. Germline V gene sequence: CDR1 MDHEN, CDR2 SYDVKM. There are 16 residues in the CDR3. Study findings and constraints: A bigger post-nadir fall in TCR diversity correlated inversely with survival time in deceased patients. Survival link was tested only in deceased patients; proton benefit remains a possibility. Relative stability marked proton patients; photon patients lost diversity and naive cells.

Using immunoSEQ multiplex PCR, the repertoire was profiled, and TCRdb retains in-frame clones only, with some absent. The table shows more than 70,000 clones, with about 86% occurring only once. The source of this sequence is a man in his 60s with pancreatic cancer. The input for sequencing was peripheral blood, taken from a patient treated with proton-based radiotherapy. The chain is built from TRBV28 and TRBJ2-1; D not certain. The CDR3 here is CASSLITPRLSLGQFF. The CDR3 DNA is TGTGCCAGCAGTTTAATTACACCCCGGCTTAGTCTTGGGCAGTTCTTC.